A selection of T cell receptor beta chains follows, all from one sample in a study of blood T cell repertoires in COVID-19. TCRdb keeps only in-frame clones here, not all; method: immunoSEQ multiplex PCR. The sample lists around 100,000 clones; roughly four fifths were seen once. Sequencing was done on a sample of peripheral blood. The receptors were sampled from a woman over 75 with active or convalescent COVID-19. Each CDR3 is given with its conserved first and last residue. Fields, in order: V gene, J gene, D gene, clone size, CDR3 DNA, CDR3 protein. The D gene is left open where the match is weak. Clone size is given for some rows only: seen once, a few or many times, or a class if the clone is expanded.

TRBV29-1	TRBJ1-2	NA	NA	TGCAGCGTCTTCTCAGGGGACATCACTGGCTACACCTTC	CSVFSGDITGYTF
TRBV11-2	TRBJ2-3	TRBD1	NA	TGTGCCAGCAGCCCGACAGGGGACGACACAGATACGCAGTATTTT	CASSPTGDDTDTQYF
TRBV6-1	TRBJ1-2	NA	NA	TGTGCCAGCAGTGAAGCGCTGGGGCAGGGCGGCCTGTTTAACTATGGCTACACCTTC	CASSEALGQGGLFNYGYTF
TRBV7-8	TRBJ2-2	TRBD1	NA	TGTGCCAGTCCGGGACAGCGATACACCGGGGAGCTGTTTTTT	CASPGQRYTGELFF
TRBV28	TRBJ1-4	TRBD1	NA	TGTGCCAGCAGTCTCTCGACAGGGGATAGCGAAAAACTGTTTTTT	CASSLSTGDSEKLFF
TRBV29-1	TRBJ2-2	TRBD2	NA	TGCAGCTTTAAAACTAGCGGGGGGAACACCGGGGAGCTGTTTTTT	CSFKTSGGNTGELFF
TRBV18	TRBJ1-5	NA	NA	TGTGCCAGCTCACCCCAATCCGGAGGTGGCGGCAATCAGCCCCAGCATTTT	CASSPQSGGGGNQPQHF
TRBV28	TRBJ1-4	NA	NA	TGTGCCAGCAGTTTATCAGGGTTCGTTGAAAAACTGTTTTTT	CASSLSGFVEKLFF
TRBV2	TRBJ1-5	NA	NA	TGTGCCAGCACAGAGCAGGGTGTCCTGGGTCAGCCCCAGCATTTT	CASTEQGVLGQPQHF
TRBV7-9	TRBJ1-4	TRBD1	once	TGTGCCAGCAGCTTAGCGATGGGACAGGGGGCTAATGAAAAACTGTTTTTT	CASSLAMGQGANEKLFF
TRBV7-9	TRBJ2-1	NA	NA	TGTGCCAGCAGCGTCCAGGTTTTGGGGCAGTTCTTC	CASSVQVLGQFF